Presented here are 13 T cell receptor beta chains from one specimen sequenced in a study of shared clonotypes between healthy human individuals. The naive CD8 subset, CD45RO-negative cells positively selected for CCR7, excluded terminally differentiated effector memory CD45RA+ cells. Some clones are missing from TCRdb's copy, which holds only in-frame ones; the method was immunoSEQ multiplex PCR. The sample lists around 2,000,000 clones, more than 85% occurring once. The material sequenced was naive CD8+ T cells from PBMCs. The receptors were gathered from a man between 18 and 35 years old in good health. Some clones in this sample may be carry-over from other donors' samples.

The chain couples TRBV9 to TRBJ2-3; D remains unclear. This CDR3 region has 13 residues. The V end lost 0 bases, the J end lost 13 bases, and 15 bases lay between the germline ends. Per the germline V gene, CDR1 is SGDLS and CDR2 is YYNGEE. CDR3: CASSVGDRRSKYF. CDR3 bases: TGTGCCAGCAGCGTAGGTGACCGGCGGAGTAAGTATTTT.

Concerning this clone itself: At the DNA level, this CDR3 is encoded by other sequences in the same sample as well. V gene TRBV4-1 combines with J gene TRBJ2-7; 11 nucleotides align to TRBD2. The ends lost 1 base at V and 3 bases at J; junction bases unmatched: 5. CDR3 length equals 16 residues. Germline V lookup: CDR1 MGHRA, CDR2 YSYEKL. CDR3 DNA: TGCGCCAGCAGCCAAGGCCTAGCGGGAGGAAACTACGAGCAGTACTTC. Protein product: CASSQGLAGGNYEQYF.

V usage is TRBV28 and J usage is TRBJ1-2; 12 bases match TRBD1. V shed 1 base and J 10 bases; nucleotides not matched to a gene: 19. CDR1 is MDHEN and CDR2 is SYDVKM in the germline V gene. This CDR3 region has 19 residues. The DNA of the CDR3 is TGTGCCAGCAGTTTATTCGCCGCGTCCGGGACAGGGGGCGCGGGAGACTACACCTTC. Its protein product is CASSLFAASGTGGAGDYTF.

In DNA form, the CDR3 reads TGTGCCACCAGCAGAGAGGCAGGGCCCCACTACGAGCAGTACTTC. It encodes CATSREAGPHYEQYF. The J gene is TRBJ2-7, the V gene TRBV15, with D possibly matching TRBD1 (5 bases). The CDR3 runs to 15 residues. Germline lookup yields CDR1 LNHNV and CDR2 YYDKDF (reference sequence). Trimming left V 0 bases short and J 3 bases short, with 12 bases between. The full variable domain, in which reference TRBV15 and TRBJ2-7 provide the parts outside the CDR3, is DAMVIQNPRYQVTQFGKPVTLSCSQTLNHNVMYWYQQKSSQAPKLLFHYYDKDFNNEADTPDNFQSRRPNTSFCFLDIRSPGLGDTAMYLCATSREAGPHYEQYFGPGTRLTVT.

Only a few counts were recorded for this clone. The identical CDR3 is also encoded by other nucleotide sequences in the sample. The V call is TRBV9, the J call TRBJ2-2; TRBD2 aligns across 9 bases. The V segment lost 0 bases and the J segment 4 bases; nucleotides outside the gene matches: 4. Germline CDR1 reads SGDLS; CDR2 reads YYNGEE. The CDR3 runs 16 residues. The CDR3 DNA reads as TGTGCCAGCAGCGTAGGTGGCGGGAGGGGCACCGGGGAGCTGTTTTTT. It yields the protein CASSVGGGRGTGELFF.

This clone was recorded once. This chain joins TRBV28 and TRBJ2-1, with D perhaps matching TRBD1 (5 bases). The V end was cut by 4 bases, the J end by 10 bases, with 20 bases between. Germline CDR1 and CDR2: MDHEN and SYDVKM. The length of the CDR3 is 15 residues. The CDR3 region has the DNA TGTGCCAGCAGTTCCCCCCGGTCCCAGGGCGCCGAGCAGTTCTTC. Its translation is CASSSPRSQGAEQFF. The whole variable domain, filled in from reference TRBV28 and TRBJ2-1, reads DVKVTQSSRYLVKRTGEKVFLECVQDMDHENMFWYRQDPGLGLRLIYFSYDVKMKEKGDIPEGYSVSREKKERFSLILESASTNQTSMYLCASSSPRSQGAEQFFGPGTRLTVL.

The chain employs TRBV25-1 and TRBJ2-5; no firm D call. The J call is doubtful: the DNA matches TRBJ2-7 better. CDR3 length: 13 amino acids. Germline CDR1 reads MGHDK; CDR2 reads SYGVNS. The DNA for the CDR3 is TGTGCCAGCAGTGAATTAAGGGATTACGAGCAGTACTTC. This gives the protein CASSELRDYEQYF.

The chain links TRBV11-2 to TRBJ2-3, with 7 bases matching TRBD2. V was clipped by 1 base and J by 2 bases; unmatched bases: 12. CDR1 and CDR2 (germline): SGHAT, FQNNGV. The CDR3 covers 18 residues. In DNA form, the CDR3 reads TGTGCCAGCAGCTTAGGTCGAGGACTAGTGGTTCTCACAGATACGCAGTATTTT. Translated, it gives CASSLGRGLVVLTDTQYF. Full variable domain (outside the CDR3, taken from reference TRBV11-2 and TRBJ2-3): EAGVAQSPRYKIIEKRQSVAFWCNPISGHATLYWYQQILGQGPKLLIQFQNNGVVDDSQLPKDRFSAERLKGVDSTLKIQPAKLEDSAVYLCASSLGRGLVVLTDTQYFGPGTRLTVL.

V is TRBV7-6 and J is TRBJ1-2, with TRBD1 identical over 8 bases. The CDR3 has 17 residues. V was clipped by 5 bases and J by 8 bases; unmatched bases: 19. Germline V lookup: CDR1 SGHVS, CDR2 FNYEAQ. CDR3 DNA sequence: TGTGCCAGCAGCCAAGCCCCCGGGACAGGAGAGAGTGAGGGCTACACCTTC. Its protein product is CASSQAPGTGESEGYTF.

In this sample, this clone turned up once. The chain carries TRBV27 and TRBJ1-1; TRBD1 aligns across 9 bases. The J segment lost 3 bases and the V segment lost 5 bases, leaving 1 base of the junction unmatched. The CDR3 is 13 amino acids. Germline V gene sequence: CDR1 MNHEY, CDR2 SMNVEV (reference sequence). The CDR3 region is CASSGTGHTEAFF. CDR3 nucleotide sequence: TGTGCCAGCAGTGGGACAGGGCACACTGAAGCTTTCTTT.

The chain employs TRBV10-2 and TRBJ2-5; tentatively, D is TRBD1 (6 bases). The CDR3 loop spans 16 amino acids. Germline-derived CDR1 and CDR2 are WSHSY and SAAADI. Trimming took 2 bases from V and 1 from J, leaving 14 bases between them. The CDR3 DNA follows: TGCGCCAGCAGTGAGAACCGACAGGTGATCCAAGAGACCCAGTACTTC. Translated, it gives CASSENRQVIQETQYF.

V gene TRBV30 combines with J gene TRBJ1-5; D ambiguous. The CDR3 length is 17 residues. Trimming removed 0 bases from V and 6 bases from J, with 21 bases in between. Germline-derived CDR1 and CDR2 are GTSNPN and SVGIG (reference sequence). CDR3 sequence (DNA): TGTGCCTGGAGTGTAGGAGTTGGGCAGCGGGGAAGTCAGCCCCAGCATTTT. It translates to CAWSVGVGQRGSQPQHF. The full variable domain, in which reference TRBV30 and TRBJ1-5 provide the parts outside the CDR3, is SQTIHQWPATLVQPVGSPLSLECTVEGTSNPNLYWYRQAAGRGLQLLFYSVGIGQISSEVPQNLSASRPQDRQFILSSKKLLLSDSGFYLCAWSVGVGQRGSQPQHFGDGTRLSIL.

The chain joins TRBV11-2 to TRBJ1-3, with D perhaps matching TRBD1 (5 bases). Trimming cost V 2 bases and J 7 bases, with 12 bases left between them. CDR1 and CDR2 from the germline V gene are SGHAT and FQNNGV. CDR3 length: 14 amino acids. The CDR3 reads CASSLIRGWNTIYF. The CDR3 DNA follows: TGTGCCAGCAGCTTAATCCGGGGGTGGAACACCATATATTTT.